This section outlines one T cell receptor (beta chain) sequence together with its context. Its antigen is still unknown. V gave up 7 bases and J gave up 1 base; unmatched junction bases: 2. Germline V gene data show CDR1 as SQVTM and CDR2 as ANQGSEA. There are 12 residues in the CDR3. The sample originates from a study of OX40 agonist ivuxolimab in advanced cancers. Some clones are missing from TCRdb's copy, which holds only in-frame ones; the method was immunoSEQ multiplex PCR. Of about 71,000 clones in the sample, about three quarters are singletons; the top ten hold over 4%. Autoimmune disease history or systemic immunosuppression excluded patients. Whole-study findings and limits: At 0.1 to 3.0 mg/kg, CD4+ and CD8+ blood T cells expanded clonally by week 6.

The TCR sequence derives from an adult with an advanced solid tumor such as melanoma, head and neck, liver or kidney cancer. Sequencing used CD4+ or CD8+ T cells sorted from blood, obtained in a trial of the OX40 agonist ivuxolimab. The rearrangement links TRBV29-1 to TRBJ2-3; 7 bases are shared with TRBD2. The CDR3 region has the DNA TGCAGCGCCGCGGGGGGCACAGATACGCAGTATTTT. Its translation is CSAAGGTDTQYF.